The 28 T cell receptor beta chains reported below all come from one sample, sequenced in a study of CD4 T cells in relation to SARS-CoV-2 and coronaviruses. The unexposed donors gave CD4+ T cells in about 2010-2019, prior to COVID-19. The cells were cultured for under twelve days before CD4+ T cells were isolated. Antigens for these TCRs are unknown. Here immunoSEQ multiplex PCR was the method, and the copy in TCRdb shows in-frame clones only, minus some. The sample shows almost 20,000 clones, 80% to 85% of them seen only once. Sequencing was performed on CD4+ T cells from PBMCs, cultured in vitro. Source of these receptors: a human donor in good health.

The V gene is TRBV10-2, the J gene TRBJ1-6, with D possibly TRBD1 on 5 matching bases. The germline V gene encodes CDR1 WSHSY and CDR2 SAAADI. Trimming took off 0 bases at V and 7 bases at J, with 13 bases between the two ends. The CDR3 is 16 amino acids. CDR3 DNA sequence: TGCGCCAGCAGTGAGTCCCTGGGACGGCTAAATTCACCCCTCCACTTT. Protein product: CASSESLGRLNSPLHF.

The rearrangement links TRBV2 to TRBJ1-6; perhaps TRBD1 as D (6 bases). Trimming took off 8 bases at V and 11 bases at J, with 16 bases between the two ends. Germline CDR1 reads SNHLY; CDR2 reads FYNNEI. This CDR3 has 13 amino acids. The CDR3 DNA reads as TGTGCCAGCGCAGGGGAAGGTAGAGCACCCCTCCACTTT. Encoded protein: CASAGEGRAPLHF.

This clone was detected only a few times. This rearrangement joins TRBV14 to TRBJ2-2; possibly TRBD2 for D (5 bases). The CDR3 sequence is 15 residues long. The V gene's germline CDR1 is SGHDN and CDR2 FVKESK. Trimming pared 1 base from V and 8 bases from J, leaving 14 bases between. This CDR3 reads CASSQGQLVRGELFF. CDR3 DNA: TGTGCCAGCAGCCAAGGACAACTAGTTCGGGGGGAGCTGTTTTTT.

The V gene is TRBV7-2, the J gene TRBJ1-2; D gene ambiguous. Trimming left V 5 bases short and J 2 bases short, with 12 bases between. The CDR3 is made up of 14 amino acids. Germline V gene data show CDR1 as SGHTA and CDR2 as FQGNSA. This CDR3 is CASSTNLGNYGYTF. DNA of the CDR3: TGTGCCAGCAGCACCAACCTGGGGAACTATGGCTACACCTTC.

The rearrangement uses TRBV27 and TRBJ2-1; D not resolved. Germline-derived CDR1 and CDR2 are MNHEY and SMNVEV (reference sequence). The CDR3 covers 15 residues. With 2 bases removed from V and 4 bases from J, the gap between germline ends came to 12 bases. CDR3 sequence reads: CASSLEGIRYNEQFF. The CDR3 DNA follows: TGTGCCAGCAGTTTAGAAGGCATCCGGTACAATGAGCAGTTCTTC.

The chain uses TRBV7-8 and TRBJ2-5; TRBD1 agrees at 7 bases. The CDR3 contains 16 residues. V was clipped by 5 bases and J by 0 bases; unmatched bases: 9. Germline CDR1 and CDR2: SGHVS and FQNEAQ. In DNA, the CDR3 is TGTGCCAGCAGCCTACTCCGGGACAGCCACCAAGAGACCCAGTACTTC. Translated, it gives CASSLLRDSHQETQYF.

The chain's CDR3 is CASSLRGLDTGELFF. CDR3 DNA sequence: TGTGCCAGCAGCCTCAGGGGGTTGGACACCGGGGAGCTGTTTTTT. The chain couples TRBV14 to TRBJ2-2, with TRBD1 matching 7 bases. This CDR3 spans 15 amino acids. V gave up 4 bases and J gave up 3 bases; unmatched junction bases: 5. The germline gives CDR1 SGHDN, CDR2 FVKESK. Based on the CDR3 plus reference TRBV14 and TRBJ2-2, the full variable domain is EAGVTQFPSHSVIEKGQTVTLRCDPISGHDNLYWYRRVMGKEIKFLLHFVKESKQDESGMPNNRFLAERTGGTYSTLKVQPAELEDSGVYFCASSLRGLDTGELFFGEGSRLTVL.

The rearrangement uses TRBV14 and TRBJ1-3; D is unresolved. This CDR3 comprises 17 residues. Germline V gene data show CDR1 as SGHDN and CDR2 as FVKESK. The germline V and J ends were trimmed by 1 base and 0 bases, with 13 bases remaining between them. The CDR3 coding sequence is TGTGCCAGCAGCCAAGGAGGGCCGTCGAGCTCTGGAAACACCATATATTTT. It is translated as CASSQGGPSSSGNTIYF.

The V gene is TRBV9, the J gene TRBJ2-1, with 16 positions matching TRBD2. CDR1 is SGDLS, CDR2 YYNGEE, per germline. V shed 4 bases, J shed 0 bases, and the junction held 4 bases outside the gene matches. This CDR3 is 18 amino acids long. CDR3 sequence reads: CASSKGLAGGSSYNEQFF. The CDR3 DNA sequence: TGTGCCAGCAGCAAGGGACTAGCGGGGGGGAGCTCCTACAATGAGCAGTTCTTC. Full variable domain (rest looked up from reference TRBV9 and TRBJ2-1): DSGVTQTPKHLITATGQRVTLRCSPRSGDLSVYWYQQSLDQGLQFLIQYYNGEERAKGNILERFSAQQFPDLHSELNLSSLELGDSALYFCASSKGLAGGSSYNEQFFGPGTRLTVL.

The J gene is TRBJ1-1, the V gene TRBV2; D is unresolved. Germline V lookup: CDR1 SNHLY, CDR2 FYNNEI. The CDR3 loop spans 11 amino acids. The V gene lost 7 bases and the J gene lost 5 bases, with 8 bases spanning the gap. The CDR3 reads CASNEQTEAFF. The CDR3 DNA reads as TGTGCCAGCAATGAGCAGACTGAAGCTTTCTTT.

V usage is TRBV5-6 and J usage is TRBJ2-2; 10 bases line up with TRBD1. V was pared by 3 bases and J by 6 bases, with 11 bases of the junction left unmatched. Germline values: CDR1 SGHDT, CDR2 YYEEEE. This CDR3 comprises 17 residues. The CDR3, as DNA: TGTGCCAGCAGCTACCCCGCCGGGACAGGGGATGCCGGGGAGCTGTTTTTT. Protein sequence: CASSYPAGTGDAGELFF.

The chain couples TRBV18 to TRBJ2-7; 7 bases agree with TRBD2. The CDR3 is 15 residues long. CDR1 is KGHSH and CDR2 is LQKENI in the germline V gene. The V and J ends lost 0 bases and 0 bases, in that order; junction bases with no gene match: 2. CDR3 bases: TGTGCCAGCTCACCACCGGGGAGGGCCTCCTACGAGCAGTACTTC. This translates into CASSPPGRASYEQYF.

This clone was observed a single time. The rearrangement joins TRBV7-9 to TRBJ2-2, with D tentatively TRBD1 (8 bases). The CDR3 is made up of 16 amino acids. The V end was cut by 8 bases, the J end by 0 bases, with 16 bases between. Germline lookup yields CDR1 SEHNR and CDR2 FQNEAQ (reference sequence). CDR3 DNA sequence: TGTGCCAGCGGACAGGGCGGGGGTTCGAACACCGGGGAGCTGTTTTTT. Amino acids: CASGQGGGSNTGELFF.

This clone was seen a handful of times. The chain carries TRBV7-2 and TRBJ2-7; D not resolved. Per the germline V gene, CDR1 is SGHTA and CDR2 is FQGNSA. The ends were cut back, 6 bases at V and 2 bases at J, with 11 bases in the middle. The CDR3 contains 13 residues. The CDR3 sequence: CASSSDLTYEQYF. The CDR3 DNA reads TGTGCCAGCAGTTCGGACCTTACCTACGAGCAGTACTTC.

This CDR3 is CASSTGTGKYNEQFF. In DNA form, the CDR3 reads TGTGCCAGCAGTACCGGGACAGGGAAATACAATGAGCAGTTCTTC. The rearrangement uses TRBV27 and TRBJ2-1; 9 nucleotides align to TRBD1. Per germline, CDR1 MNHEY and CDR2 SMNVEV (reference sequence). Losses at the gene ends were 5 bases for V and 4 bases for J; bases not matched to a gene: 6. This CDR3 has 15 residues.

The rearrangement uses TRBV7-9 and TRBJ2-3; 7 positions match TRBD2. V dropped 2 bases and J dropped 5; count of bases not matched to a gene: 4. CDR3 size: 14 residues. Germline values: CDR1 SEHNR, CDR2 FQNEAQ (reference sequence). CDR3 region: CASSLSAGIDTQYF. CDR3 bases: TGTGCCAGCAGCTTATCAGCGGGGATAGATACGCAGTATTTT.

This clone has only a few counts. This rearrangement joins TRBV4-1 to TRBJ2-5; D unclear. This CDR3 comprises 16 residues. Trimming removed 4 bases at V and 5 bases at J, with 20 bases between. From germline, CDR1 is MGHRA and CDR2 YSYEKL. The CDR3 here is CASSPLTRSPRETQYF. CDR3 bases: TGCGCCAGCAGCCCCCTGACTCGCTCCCCTAGGGAGACCCAGTACTTC.

This clone was detected a few times. This rearrangement joins TRBV3-1 (or the pseudogene TRBV3-2) to TRBJ2-7, with TRBD2 matching over 8 bases. CDR1 is LGHDT, CDR2 YNNKEL, per germline (reference sequence). The J segment lost 0 bases and the V segment lost 0 bases, leaving 10 bases of the junction unmatched. The CDR3 loop spans 18 amino acids. The CDR3 here is CASSQDSGAGVGSYEQYF. The CDR3 DNA follows: TGTGCCAGCAGCCAAGATTCGGGAGCGGGAGTAGGCTCCTACGAGCAGTACTTC.

This rearrangement joins TRBV4-3 to TRBJ2-7; no firm D call. The CDR3 has 14 residues. V was trimmed by 0 bases and J by 0 bases, leaving 6 bases between them. The germline V gene encodes CDR1 LGHNA and CDR2 YSLEER. CDR3 amino acids: CASSQEIPSYEQYF. Here the CDR3 DNA reads TGCGCCAGCAGCCAAGAAATTCCCTCCTACGAGCAGTACTTC.

The chain combines TRBV18 with TRBJ1-1, with D possibly being TRBD1 (6 bases). The CDR3 is made up of 14 amino acids. Trimming left V 4 bases short and J 1 base short, with 10 bases between. The germline CDR1 and CDR2 sequences are KGHSH and LQKENI. The CDR3 DNA is TGTGCCAGCTCACTCCAGACAGGGAACACTGAAGCTTTCTTT. It translates to CASSLQTGNTEAFF.

V usage is TRBV2 and J usage is TRBJ2-1; no clear D. The V end was cut by 7 bases, the J end by 6 bases, with 16 bases between. The CDR3 covers 14 residues. The germline gives CDR1 SNHLY, CDR2 FYNNEI. The CDR3 loop is CASTPGHRGNEQFF. The CDR3 DNA is TGTGCCAGCACTCCAGGTCACCGAGGCAATGAGCAGTTCTTC. Drawing the rest from reference TRBV2 and TRBJ2-1, the complete variable domain is EPEVTQTPSHQVTQMGQEVILRCVPISNHLYFYWYRQILGQKVEFLVSFYNNEISEKSEIFDDQFSVERPDGSNFTLKIRSTKLEDSAMYFCASTPGHRGNEQFFGPGTRLTVL.

This clone was seen more than once but under ten times. The J gene is TRBJ2-1, the V gene TRBV7-2; D perhaps matches TRBD2 (6 bases). CDR3 length equals 13 residues. The V end lost 2 bases, the J end lost 10 bases, and 12 bases lay between the germline ends. The V gene's germline CDR1 is SGHTA and CDR2 FQGNSA. The DNA of the CDR3 is TGTGCCAGCAGCTTATATGCGGGACGGGAGCAGTTCTTC. Encoded protein: CASSLYAGREQFF.

The V and J genes are TRBV18 and TRBJ1-1; D is uncertain. The ends were cut back, 2 bases at V and 2 bases at J, with 12 bases in the middle. The CDR3 has 15 residues. Germline lookup yields CDR1 KGHSH and CDR2 LQKENI. This chain's CDR3 is CASSPDWVPNTEAFF. The CDR3 nucleotides are TGTGCCAGCTCACCAGATTGGGTTCCAAACACTGAAGCTTTCTTT.

This clone was found a few times. V gene TRBV7-3 combines with J gene TRBJ2-6; 10 bases are shared with TRBD2. The CDR3 consists of 20 residues. The J segment lost 0 bases and the V segment lost 5 bases, leaving 13 bases of the junction unmatched. Germline CDR1 and CDR2: SGHTA and FQGTGA. DNA for the CDR3: TGTGCCAGCAGCCCTAATCCCGAAGTAGCGGGAGGCTCTGGGGCCAACGTCCTGACTTTC. Protein product: CASSPNPEVAGGSGANVLTF.

V and J are TRBV10-3 and TRBJ1-1, with 7 bases that match TRBD1. This CDR3 is 13 amino acids long. Germline V lookup: CDR1 ENHRY, CDR2 SYGVKD. Trimming at V came to 5 bases and at J to 4 bases, leaving 4 bases not matched to a gene. The CDR3 protein is CAISKTGTTEAFF. CDR3 nucleotides: TGTGCCATCAGTAAGACAGGGACCACTGAAGCTTTCTTT.

J is TRBJ2-1 and V is TRBV19; 8 nucleotides align to TRBD2. The V and J ends lost 3 bases and 4 bases, in that order; junction bases with no gene match: 8. Germline CDR1 is LNHDA and CDR2 is SQIVND (reference sequence). The CDR3 spans 16 residues. The CDR3 DNA is TGTGCCAGTAGTATGTCGGCTAGCGGGTATTACAATGAGCAGTTCTTC. Translated, it gives CASSMSASGYYNEQFF.

The chain recombines TRBV11-2 with TRBJ1-2; D uncertain. V gave up 3 bases and J gave up 10 bases, with 12 bases separating them. Germline CDR1 and CDR2: SGHAT and FQNNGV. CDR3 length: 12 residues. CDR3 region: CASSLVEAFYTF. The CDR3 DNA sequence: TGTGCCAGCAGCTTGGTAGAGGCCTTCTACACCTTC.

The chain carries TRBV27 and TRBJ2-1; D might be TRBD2 (5 bases). V lost 5 bases to trimming and J lost 2 bases, with 19 bases between them. The germline V gene has CDR1 MNHEY and CDR2 SMNVEV (reference sequence). The CDR3 length is 17 residues. CDR3 in amino acids: CASSVENPGLPYNEQFF. In nucleotides, the CDR3 is TGTGCCAGCAGTGTCGAGAACCCCGGACTGCCCTACAATGAGCAGTTCTTC.